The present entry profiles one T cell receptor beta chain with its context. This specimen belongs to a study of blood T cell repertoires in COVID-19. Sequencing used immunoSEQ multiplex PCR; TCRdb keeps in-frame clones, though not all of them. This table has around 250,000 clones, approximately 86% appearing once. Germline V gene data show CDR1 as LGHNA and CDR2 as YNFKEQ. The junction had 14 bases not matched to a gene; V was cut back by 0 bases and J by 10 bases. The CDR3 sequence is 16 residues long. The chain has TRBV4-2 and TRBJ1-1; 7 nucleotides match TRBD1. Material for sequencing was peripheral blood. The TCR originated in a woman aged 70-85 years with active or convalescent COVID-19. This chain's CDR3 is CASSQEGGREARRAFF. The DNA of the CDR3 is TGTGCCAGCAGCCAAGAAGGGGGCAGGGAGGCCAGAAGAGCTTTCTTT.